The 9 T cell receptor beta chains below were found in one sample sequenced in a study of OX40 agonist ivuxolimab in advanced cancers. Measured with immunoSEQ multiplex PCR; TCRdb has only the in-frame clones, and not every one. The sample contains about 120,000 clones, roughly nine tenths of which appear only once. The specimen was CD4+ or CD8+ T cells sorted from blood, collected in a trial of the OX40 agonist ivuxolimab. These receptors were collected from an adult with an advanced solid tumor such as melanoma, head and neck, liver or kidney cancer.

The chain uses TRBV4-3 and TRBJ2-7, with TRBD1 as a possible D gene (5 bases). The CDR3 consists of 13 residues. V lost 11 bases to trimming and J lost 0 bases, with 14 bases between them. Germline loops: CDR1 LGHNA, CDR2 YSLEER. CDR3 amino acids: CASSPTASYEQYF. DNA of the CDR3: TGCGCCTCCTCCCCGACAGCCTCCTACGAGCAGTACTTC.

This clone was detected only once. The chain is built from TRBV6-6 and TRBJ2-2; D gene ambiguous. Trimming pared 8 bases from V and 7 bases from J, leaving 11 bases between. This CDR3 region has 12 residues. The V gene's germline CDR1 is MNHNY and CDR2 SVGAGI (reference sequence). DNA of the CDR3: TGTGCCAGCGGCCCCGACGGCGGGGAGCTGTTTTTT. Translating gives CASGPDGGELFF.

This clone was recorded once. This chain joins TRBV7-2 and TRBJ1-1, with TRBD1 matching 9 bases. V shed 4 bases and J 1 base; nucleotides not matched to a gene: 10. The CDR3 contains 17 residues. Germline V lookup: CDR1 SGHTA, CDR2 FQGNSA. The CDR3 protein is CASSSRDREPSNTEAFF. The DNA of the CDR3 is TGTGCCAGCAGCTCCCGGGACAGGGAACCTTCGAACACTGAAGCTTTCTTT.

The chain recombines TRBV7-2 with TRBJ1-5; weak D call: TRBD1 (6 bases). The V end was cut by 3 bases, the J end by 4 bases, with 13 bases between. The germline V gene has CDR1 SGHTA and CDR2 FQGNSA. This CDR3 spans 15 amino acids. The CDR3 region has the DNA TGTGCCAGCAGCTTCGGGGGGGGGCGGAATCAGCCCCAGCATTTT. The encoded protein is CASSFGGGRNQPQHF.

CDR3 DNA sequence: TGTGCCAGCAGCCTGCAGGGTGGGAAGCAGTACTTC. Residues: CASSLQGGKQYF. The genes are TRBV5-4 and TRBJ2-7; TRBD1 might be the D (5 bases). Trimming cost V 4 bases and J 8 bases, with 13 bases left between them. The CDR3 runs 12 residues. The germline gives CDR1 SGHNT, CDR2 YYREEE (reference sequence).

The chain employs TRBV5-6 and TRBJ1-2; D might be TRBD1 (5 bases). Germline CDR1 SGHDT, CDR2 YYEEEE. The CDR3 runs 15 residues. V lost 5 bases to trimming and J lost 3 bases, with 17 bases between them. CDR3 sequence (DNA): TGTGCCAGCAGTCGTCCGGGACTATTGGACTATGGCTACACCTTC. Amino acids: CASSRPGLLDYGYTF.

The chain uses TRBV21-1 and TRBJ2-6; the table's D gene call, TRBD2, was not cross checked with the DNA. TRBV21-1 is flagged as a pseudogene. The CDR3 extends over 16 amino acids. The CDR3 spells CASSLKGESGANVLTF. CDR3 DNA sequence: TGTGCCAGCAGCCTAAAGGGAGAGTCTGGGGCCAACGTCCTGACTTTC.

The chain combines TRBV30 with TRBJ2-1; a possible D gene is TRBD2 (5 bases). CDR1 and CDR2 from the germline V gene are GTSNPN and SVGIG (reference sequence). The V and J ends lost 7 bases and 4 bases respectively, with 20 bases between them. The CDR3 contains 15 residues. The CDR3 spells CASRIGLTTYNEQFF. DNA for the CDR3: TGTGCCTCCCGGATAGGACTCACGACATACAATGAGCAGTTCTTC.

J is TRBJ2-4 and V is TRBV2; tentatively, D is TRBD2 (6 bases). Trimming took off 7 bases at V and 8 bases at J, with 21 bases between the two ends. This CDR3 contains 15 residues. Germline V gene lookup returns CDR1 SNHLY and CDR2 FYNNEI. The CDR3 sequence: CASTFGGAGSDIQYF. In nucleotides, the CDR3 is TGTGCCAGCACCTTTGGCGGGGCCGGGTCAGACATTCAGTACTTC.